The present T cell receptor beta chain was sequenced within a study of graft-versus-host responses after intestinal transplantation. Regarding the study as a whole: Maximum circulating GvH clone levels tracked with early post-transplant HvG decreases. Where graft-donor T cell macrochimerism was present, patients had high graft-versus-host to host-versus-graft clonal ratios in allografts.

Measured with immunoSEQ multiplex PCR; TCRdb has only the in-frame clones, and not every one. The repertoire holds under 130,000 clones, with 93% as singletons. Notes on this clone: Its antigen is not identified.

This CDR3 contains 15 residues. The germline CDR1 and CDR2 sequences are KGHSH and LQKENI. V was trimmed by 1 base and J by 3 bases, leaving 10 bases between them. This sequence originates from a human donor who received an intestinal transplant. The chain has TRBV18 and TRBJ1-3; D is unresolved. The material sequenced was unstimulated CD8+ T cells sorted from spleen or lymph node cells, taken before intestinal transplant. CDR3 sequence reads: CASSPRATVGNTIYF. The DNA of the CDR3 is TGTGCCAGCTCACCACGGGCGACTGTTGGAAACACCATATATTTT.